A single sample gave rise to the 27 T cell receptor beta chains below, sequenced in a study of CD8+ T cells in alopecia areata. RNA was extracted and reverse transcribed into cDNA as the sequencing template. The assay was immunoSEQ multiplex PCR, and TCRdb's table has in-frame clones only and misses some. The data contain around 150,000 clones, around four fifths of them singletons. Treatment noted: oral pan-JAK inhibitor, 5-10 mg twice daily. Sequenced material: CD8+ T cells sorted from blood, taken at week 4, from a patient treated with tofacitinib. Receptors originate from a human donor with alopecia areata.

The rearrangement links TRBV13 to TRBJ1-2; weak D call: TRBD1 (6 bases). CDR1 PRHDT and CDR2 FYEKMQ come from the germline V gene (reference sequence). There are 13 residues in the CDR3. Trimming pared 2 bases from V and 4 bases from J, leaving 8 bases between. CDR3 sequence: CASSLNRAYGYTF. The CDR3 DNA reads as TGTGCCAGCAGCTTAAACAGGGCCTATGGCTACACCTTC.

J is TRBJ2-2 and V is TRBV4-1; possibly TRBD2 for D (5 bases). The length of the CDR3 is 14 residues. V shed 2 bases and J shed 5 bases, with 9 bases lying between them. Germline values: CDR1 MGHRA, CDR2 YSYEKL. The CDR3 here is CASSQWSGTGELFF. DNA for the CDR3: TGCGCCAGCAGCCAATGGAGCGGAACCGGGGAGCTGTTTTTT.

This sequence joins TRBV27 and TRBJ2-5; 8 bases agree with TRBD1. CDR1 is MNHEY, CDR2 SMNVEV, per germline (reference sequence). CDR3 length: 15 amino acids. J was trimmed by 5 bases and V by 2 bases; bases with no gene match: 7. CDR3 sequence reads: CASSLPGQGRETQYF. The CDR3 nucleotides are TGTGCCAGCAGTTTACCCGGACAGGGTCGGGAGACCCAGTACTTC.

Here the CDR3 reads CASSFILGHEQYF. The CDR3 DNA follows: TGTGCCAGCAGTTTTATCCTCGGCCACGAGCAGTACTTC. The chain links TRBV27 to TRBJ2-7; D remains ambiguous. The germline V gene has CDR1 MNHEY and CDR2 SMNVEV (reference sequence). The CDR3 consists of 13 residues. The V end was cut by 3 bases, the J end by 5 bases, with 11 bases between.

This chain uses TRBV12-5 with TRBJ2-3; 8 nucleotides line up with TRBD1. CDR3 size: 15 residues. Germline loops: CDR1 LGHNT, CDR2 FRNRAP. The ends lost 1 base at V and 3 bases at J; junction bases unmatched: 3. CDR3 region: CASGLDRGNTDTQYF. CDR3 nucleotides: TGTGCTAGTGGTTTGGACAGGGGGAATACAGATACGCAGTATTTT. Drawing the rest from reference TRBV12-5 and TRBJ2-3, the complete variable domain is DARVTQTPRHKVTEMGQEVTMRCQPILGHNTVFWYRQTMMQGLELLAYFRNRAPLDDSGMPKDRFSAEMPDATLATLKIQPSEPRDSAVYFCASGLDRGNTDTQYFGPGTRLTVL.

Only a few counts were recorded for this clone. This chain uses TRBV27 with TRBJ2-1, with 8 bases that match TRBD1. This CDR3 spans 15 amino acids. The ends lost 8 bases at V and 0 bases at J; junction bases unmatched: 6. Germline CDR1 and CDR2: MNHEY and SMNVEV (reference sequence). This chain's CDR3 is CASSPGGPSYNEQFF. The CDR3 DNA reads TGTGCCAGCTCTCCAGGGGGCCCCTCCTACAATGAGCAGTTCTTC.

Comment on this clone: The sample has other DNA sequences that encode this CDR3 too. The chain combines TRBV27 with TRBJ2-3; 10 nucleotides agree with TRBD2. Looked up from germline, CDR1 is MNHEY and CDR2 is SMNVEV (reference sequence). With 2 bases clipped from V and 2 bases from J, the junction kept 1 base outside the gene matches. The CDR3 is made up of 15 amino acids. The CDR3 sequence is CASSLLAGATDTQYF. DNA of the CDR3: TGTGCCAGCAGTTTACTAGCGGGGGCCACAGATACGCAGTATTTT.

This clone was recorded a few times. The V and J genes are TRBV4-3 and TRBJ2-6; D not resolved. Trimming left V 0 bases short and J 1 base short, with 4 bases between. Germline V CDR1 and CDR2: LGHNA, YSLEER. The CDR3 spans 15 residues. The chain's CDR3 is CASSQDTSGANVLTF. Written as DNA, the CDR3 is TGCGCCAGCAGCCAAGACACGTCTGGGGCCAACGTCCTGACTTTC.

CDR3 sequence reads: CSVVPDGPEQYF. CDR3 sequence (DNA): TGCAGCGTGGTTCCGGACGGACCCGAGCAGTACTTC. The chain uses TRBV29-1 and TRBJ2-7; no firm D call. This CDR3 comprises 12 residues. Germline V gives CDR1 SQVTM, CDR2 ANQGSEA. V was shortened by 6 bases and J by 6 bases, with 15 bases between the two germline ends.

V gene TRBV4-3 combines with J gene TRBJ1-1, with no clear D. Germline V gives CDR1 LGHNA, CDR2 YSLEER. The CDR3 runs 15 residues. V shed 1 base and J shed 5 bases, with 14 bases lying between them. The CDR3 nucleotides are TGCGCCAGCAGCCAAGTTGAGGGTTTGGGGACTGAAGCTTTCTTT. Its protein product is CASSQVEGLGTEAFF.

This clone was counted a single time. The chain carries TRBV11-2 and TRBJ2-3; 7 bases are a match to TRBD2. CDR3 length equals 15 residues. The germline CDR1 and CDR2 sequences are SGHAT and FQNNGV. J was trimmed by 2 bases and V by 1 base; bases with no gene match: 3. Here the CDR3 DNA reads TGTGCCAGCAGCTTAGGCGGGGGAACCACAGATACGCAGTATTTT. Translating it yields CASSLGGGTTDTQYF. Complete variable domain (other parts from reference TRBV11-2 and TRBJ2-3): EAGVAQSPRYKIIEKRQSVAFWCNPISGHATLYWYQQILGQGPKLLIQFQNNGVVDDSQLPKDRFSAERLKGVDSTLKIQPAKLEDSAVYLCASSLGGGTTDTQYFGPGTRLTVL.

In this sample, this clone turned up once. The rearrangement links TRBV18 to TRBJ1-2, with D perhaps TRBD1 (5 bases). V lost 5 bases to trimming and J lost 7 bases, with 23 bases between them. CDR1 is KGHSH and CDR2 is LQKENI in the germline V gene. The CDR3 contains 16 residues. CDR3: CASSALPVDLRGGYTF. Written as DNA, the CDR3 is TGTGCCAGCTCAGCGCTCCCCGTGGACCTGAGGGGTGGCTACACCTTC.

This CDR3 reads CASSLDFWGPRETQYF. The CDR3 region has the DNA TGTGCCAGCAGCTTAGATTTCTGGGGGCCCCGGGAGACCCAGTACTTC. The chain couples TRBV11-2 to TRBJ2-5, with a possible D match to TRBD1 (6 bases). The CDR3 is made up of 16 amino acids. The germline gives CDR1 SGHAT, CDR2 FQNNGV. V gave up 0 bases and J gave up 5 bases, with 16 bases separating them.

This CDR3 reads CASTWGNQPQHF. CDR3 sequence (DNA): TGTGCCAGCACCTGGGGCAATCAGCCCCAGCATTTT. The rearrangement uses TRBV7-9 and TRBJ1-5; D is uncertain. Trimming left V 7 bases short and J 2 bases short, with 6 bases between. Germline CDR1 and CDR2: SEHNR and FQNEAQ (reference sequence). The CDR3 sequence is 12 residues long.

This clone was seen more than once but under ten times. V and J are TRBV10-3 and TRBJ2-1, with D possibly being TRBD2 (5 bases). V lost 0 bases to trimming and J lost 6 bases, with 18 bases between them. This CDR3 comprises 17 residues. CDR1 is ENHRY, CDR2 SYGVKD, per germline. The CDR3 loop reads CAISESRGPTAGNEQFF. As DNA, the CDR3 is TGTGCCATCAGTGAGTCGAGAGGGCCCACGGCGGGCAATGAGCAGTTCTTC.

This rearrangement joins TRBV7-2 to TRBJ2-1; 9 bases agree with TRBD1. Trimming cost V 5 bases and J 4 bases; bases outside gene matches: 3. Germline CDR1 and CDR2: SGHTA and FQGNSA. The CDR3 totals 14 residues. CDR3 sequence: CASSGTGYYNEQFF. CDR3 nucleotides: TGTGCCAGCAGCGGGACAGGGTATTACAATGAGCAGTTCTTC. Full variable domain (missing parts from reference TRBV7-2 and TRBJ2-1): GAGVSQSPSNKVTEKGKDVELRCDPISGHTALYWYRQSLGQGLEFLIYFQGNSAPDKSGLPSDRFSAERTGGSVSTLTIQRTQQEDSAVYLCASSGTGYYNEQFFGPGTRLTVL.

Written as DNA, the CDR3 is TGTGCCAGCAGCTTGGGCCGGGTTGGGGCCTACGAGCAGTACTTC. Protein product: CASSLGRVGAYEQYF. The gene calls are TRBV5-6 and TRBJ2-7; D gene uncertain. The CDR3 extends over 15 amino acids. The V end lost 0 bases, the J end lost 2 bases, and 12 bases lay between the germline ends. Germline assignment: CDR1 SGHDT and CDR2 YYEEEE.

V usage is TRBV7-9 and J usage is TRBJ2-5, with D perhaps TRBD1 or TRBD2 (5 bases each). Germline values: CDR1 SEHNR, CDR2 FQNEAQ (reference sequence). The CDR3 runs 15 residues. Trimming took off 5 bases at V and 5 bases at J, with 18 bases between the two ends. The CDR3 protein is CASSRGEGPWETQYF. The DNA for the CDR3 is TGTGCCAGCAGCCGGGGCGAGGGCCCTTGGGAGACCCAGTACTTC.

This clone was recorded only once. This chain uses TRBV4-2 with TRBJ2-1; maybe TRBD2 (6 bases). V was trimmed by 0 bases and J by 8 bases, leaving 14 bases between them. The CDR3 has 15 residues. Germline CDR1 LGHNA, CDR2 YNFKEQ. Here the CDR3 DNA reads TGTGCCAGCAGCCAAGATGGGGCAGGGAGGTATGAGCAGTTCTTC. Its protein is CASSQDGAGRYEQFF.

The chain carries TRBV14 and TRBJ2-7; a weak D match, TRBD2 (7 bases). This CDR3 is 19 amino acids long. Trimming took off 4 bases at V and 3 bases at J, with 28 bases between the two ends. In germline, CDR1 is SGHDN, CDR2 FVKESK. CDR3 sequence: CASSRAVVAGAPSYYEQYF. CDR3 coding DNA: TGTGCCAGCAGCCGCGCGGTAGTCGCGGGGGCCCCTTCCTACTACGAGCAGTACTTC. Full variable domain (remainder filled in from reference TRBV14 and TRBJ2-7): EAGVTQFPSHSVIEKGQTVTLRCDPISGHDNLYWYRRVMGKEIKFLLHFVKESKQDESGMPNNRFLAERTGGTYSTLKVQPAELEDSGVYFCASSRAVVAGAPSYYEQYFGPGTRLTVT.

J is TRBJ1-1 and V is TRBV14, with no clear D. This CDR3 is built from 13 residues. Between the trimmed V and J ends, which lost 1 base and 3 bases, there was a span of 6 bases. Germline V gives CDR1 SGHDN, CDR2 FVKESK. The CDR3 sequence: CASSQGVDTEAFF. CDR3 nucleotide sequence: TGTGCCAGCAGCCAAGGGGTGGACACTGAAGCTTTCTTT.

The CDR3 DNA sequence: TGTGCCAGCAGCTTAGGCCGCCGTCCGTACGAGCAGTACTTC. Encoded protein: CASSLGRRPYEQYF. The chain combines TRBV7-9 with TRBJ2-7; D uncertain. This CDR3 is 14 amino acids long. The germline CDR1 and CDR2 sequences are SEHNR and FQNEAQ (reference sequence). The V end was cut by 1 base, the J end by 4 bases, with 11 bases between.

The V gene is TRBV6-6, the J gene TRBJ2-7; D ambiguous. The CDR3 has 12 residues. Germline CDR1 and CDR2: MNHNY and SVGAGI (reference sequence). The V end lost 2 bases, the J end lost 7 bases, and 9 bases lay between the germline ends. CDR3 sequence: CASSYILGEQYF. The DNA of the CDR3 is TGTGCCAGCAGTTACATACTGGGAGAGCAGTACTTC.

The rearrangement uses TRBV29-1 and TRBJ2-1; 11 bases agree with TRBD2. Germline V CDR1 and CDR2: SQVTM, ANQGSEA. The CDR3 covers 15 residues. Unmatched junction bases numbered 10, after V lost 5 bases and J lost 7 bases. The CDR3 loop is CSVSHLAGGGNEQFF. The CDR3 nucleotides are TGCAGCGTTTCTCATCTAGCGGGGGGAGGTAATGAGCAGTTCTTC.

In its sample, this clone was seen once. The chain has TRBV11-2 and TRBJ2-1, with D perhaps TRBD2 (6 bases). V dropped 4 bases and J dropped 9 bases, with 13 bases sitting between them. The germline V gene has CDR1 SGHAT and CDR2 FQNNGV. This CDR3 comprises 13 residues. The CDR3 sequence: CASSSPGTAEQFF. The CDR3 coding sequence is TGTGCCAGCAGCTCCCCCGGGACTGCTGAGCAGTTCTTC.

The chain combines TRBV5-6 with TRBJ2-7; a weak D match, TRBD1 (5 bases). CDR3 size: 13 residues. Trimming took off 0 bases at V and 6 bases at J, with 10 bases between the two ends. Germline V gives CDR1 SGHDT, CDR2 YYEEEE. This chain's CDR3 is CASSLEGRPEQYF. CDR3 coding DNA: TGTGCCAGCAGCTTGGAGGGGCGACCCGAGCAGTACTTC.

This clone occurred a few times. The chain recombines TRBV4-1 with TRBJ2-5; D call uncertain. The CDR3 covers 14 residues. The germline gives CDR1 MGHRA, CDR2 YSYEKL. Trimming stripped 1 base from V and 0 bases from J, with 6 bases between. The CDR3 DNA is TGCGCCAGCAGCCAAGTGGGGTACCAAGAGACCCAGTACTTC. Its translation: CASSQVGYQETQYF.